What follows is one T cell receptor beta chain and its context. These data originate in a study of blood T cell repertoires in COVID-19. The junction had 4 bases not matched to a gene; V was cut back by 4 bases and J by 8 bases. Germline assignment: CDR1 LGHDT and CDR2 YNNKEL (reference sequence). There are 12 residues in the CDR3. Original methodology: The assay estimated nucleated cells by amplifying reference gene primers. Sequenced by immunoSEQ multiplex PCR; TCRdb stores in-frame clones only, minus some. V and J calls and clone size come straight from that table; D and trimming were deduced from the DNA. The repertoire consists of 200,000 to 300,000 clones, with about 89% occurring once and the leading ten covering 2% to 3%.

This sequence joins TRBV3-1 (or the pseudogene TRBV3-2) and TRBJ1-2, with TRBD1 identical over 7 bases. Sequenced: peripheral blood. The clonotype originates from a woman aged 45-59 years with acute or convalescent COVID-19. The CDR3 protein is CASSRDSEGYTF. Here the CDR3 DNA reads TGTGCCAGCAGCCGGGACAGCGAGGGCTACACCTTC.